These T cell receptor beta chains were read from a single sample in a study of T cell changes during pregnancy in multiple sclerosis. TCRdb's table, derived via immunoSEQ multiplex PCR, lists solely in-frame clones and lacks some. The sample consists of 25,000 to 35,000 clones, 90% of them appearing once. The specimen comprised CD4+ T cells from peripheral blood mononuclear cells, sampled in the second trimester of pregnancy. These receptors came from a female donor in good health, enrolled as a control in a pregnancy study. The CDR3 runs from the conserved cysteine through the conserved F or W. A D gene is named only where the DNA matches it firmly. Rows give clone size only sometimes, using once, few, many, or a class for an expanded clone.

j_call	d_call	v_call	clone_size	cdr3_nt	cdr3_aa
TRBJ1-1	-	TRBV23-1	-	TGCGCCAGCAACCCACAGGGTCTGGTTGAAGCTTTCTTT	CASNPQGLVEAFF
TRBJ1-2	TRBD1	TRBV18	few	TGTGCCAGCTCACTTTCCGGGACAGGGGGCGGCTACACCTTC	CASSLSGTGGGYTF
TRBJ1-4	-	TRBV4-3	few	TGCGCCAGCAGCCAAGATAGAGGGGAAAAACTGTTTTTT	CASSQDRGEKLFF
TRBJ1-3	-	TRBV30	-	TGTGCCTCGACAGGAAGAGGTGGAAACACCATATATTTT	CASTGRGGNTIYF
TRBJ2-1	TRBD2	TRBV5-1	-	TGCGCCAGCAGCGAATCGTTGCTAGCGGGGGGCGTCTACAATGAGCAGTTCTTC	CASSESLLAGGVYNEQFF
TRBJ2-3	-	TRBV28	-	TGTGCCAGCAGTTTAATGGCGGGGTCCACAGATACGCAGTATTTT	CASSLMAGSTDTQYF
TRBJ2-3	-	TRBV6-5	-	TGTGCCACCCAATACCGGGGTGTCACAGATACGCAGTATTTT	CATQYRGVTDTQYF
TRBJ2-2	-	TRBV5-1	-	TGCGCCAGCAGCTCATCTACGCGCCCGAGGGAGCTGTTTTTT	CASSSSTRPRELFF
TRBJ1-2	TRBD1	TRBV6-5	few	TGTGCCAGCAGTCGGGGACAGATCTATGGCTACACCTTC	CASSRGQIYGYTF
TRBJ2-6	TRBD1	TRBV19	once	TGTGCCAGTAGTCCCAAAGGACAGGGTAGAACTGGGGCCAACGTCCTGACTTTC	CASSPKGQGRTGANVLTF
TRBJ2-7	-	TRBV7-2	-	TGTGCCAGCGGACAGTTCAACGAGCAGTACTTC	CASGQFNEQYF
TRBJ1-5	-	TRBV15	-	TGTGCCACCAGCTCCTACGGTCAGGGCAATCAGCCCCAGCATTTT	CATSSYGQGNQPQHF
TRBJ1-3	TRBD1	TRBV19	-	TGTGCCAGCTCGGGGAGGACAGGGGGCTTATGGAACACCATATATTTT	CASSGRTGGLWNTIYF
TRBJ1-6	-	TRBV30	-	TGTGCCTGGAGTGTAGTGGGCAGGAATCCTGTTAATTCACCCCTCCACTTT	CAWSVVGRNPVNSPLHF
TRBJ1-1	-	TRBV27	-	TGTGCCACAAAACTCACAGGGAACACTGAAGCTTTCTTT	CATKLTGNTEAFF
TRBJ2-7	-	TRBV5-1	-	TGCGCCAGCAGTTGGTGGGGGCAGGAGGACGAGCAGTACTTC	CASSWWGQEDEQYF
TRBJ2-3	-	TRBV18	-	TGTGCCAGCTCACCATTGCCAGGGTGGACAGATACGCAGTATTTT	CASSPLPGWTDTQYF
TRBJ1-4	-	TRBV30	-	TGTGCCTGGAGCCGAACGTTGAGCGAAAAACTGTTTTTT	CAWSRTLSEKLFF
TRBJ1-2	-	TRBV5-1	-	TGCGCCAGCAGCTTGGGTATCGCTAACTATGGCTACACCTTC	CASSLGIANYGYTF
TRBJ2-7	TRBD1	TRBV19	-	TGTGCCAGTAGAGGGGTGGGACAGAGCTACGAGCAGTACTTC	CASRGVGQSYEQYF
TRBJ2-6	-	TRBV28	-	TGTGCCAGCAGTTTACCGCAGGGACTCACTGGGGCCAACGTCCTGACTTTC	CASSLPQGLTGANVLTF
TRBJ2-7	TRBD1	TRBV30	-	TGTGCCTGGAAAGCAGGGACAGGGCCTTCCTACGAGCAGTACTTC	CAWKAGTGPSYEQYF
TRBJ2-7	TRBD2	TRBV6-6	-	TGTGCCAGCAGTTACTCCGGGGGGGGCTACGAGCAGTACTTC	CASSYSGGGYEQYF
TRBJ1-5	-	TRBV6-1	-	TGTGCCAGCAAGGACCGGGACACTTGGCAGCCCCAGCATTTT	CASKDRDTWQPQHF
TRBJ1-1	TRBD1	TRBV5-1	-	TGCGCCAGCAGTTGGGACAGAGACACTGAAGCTTTCTTT	CASSWDRDTEAFF
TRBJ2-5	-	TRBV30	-	TGTGCCTGGAGTGTACTTATGACGGGGACCCAGTACTTC	CAWSVLMTGTQYF
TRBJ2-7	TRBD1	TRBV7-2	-	TGTGCCAGCAGCCCGAGGACAGGGGTCTCCTACGAGCAGTACTTC	CASSPRTGVSYEQYF
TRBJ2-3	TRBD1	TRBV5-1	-	TGCGCCAGCAGCTTTGAGGGACAGGGCACAGATACGCAGTATTTT	CASSFEGQGTDTQYF
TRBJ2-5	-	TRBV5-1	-	TGCGCCAGCAGAGGGCTAGCAGTAGAGACCCAGTACTTC	CASRGLAVETQYF
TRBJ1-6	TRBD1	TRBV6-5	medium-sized	TGTGCCAGCAGCACGGACAGGGATTACTCACCCCTCCACTTT	CASSTDRDYSPLHF
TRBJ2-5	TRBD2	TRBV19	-	TGTGCCAGTAGTACAGCGGGGGGGTTTAAAATACAAGAGACCCAGTACTTC	CASSTAGGFKIQETQYF
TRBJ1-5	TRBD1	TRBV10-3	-	TGTGCCATCAGGACCGGGACAGGGGATCAGCCCCAGCATTTT	CAIRTGTGDQPQHF
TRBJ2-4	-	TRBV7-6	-	TGTGCCAGCAGCTTAGGAAAGGGACTAGCCAAAAACATTCAGTACTTC	CASSLGKGLAKNIQYF
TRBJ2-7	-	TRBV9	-	TGTGCCAGCAGCCCACGGGGACTGACGGGTGAGCAGTACTTC	CASSPRGLTGEQYF
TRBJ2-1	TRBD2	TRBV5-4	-	TGTGCCAGCAGTCCGGGACTAGCGGGCTCAGGGAGCTCCTACAATGAGCAGTTCTTC	CASSPGLAGSGSSYNEQFF
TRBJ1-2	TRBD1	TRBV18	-	TGTGCCAGCTCACCCGAGCAGACAGGGGGCGACTATGGCTACACCTTC	CASSPEQTGGDYGYTF
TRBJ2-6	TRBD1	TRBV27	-	TGTGCCAGCACCGCGGGGACAGGGGGCTCTGGGGCCAACGTCCTGACTTTC	CASTAGTGGSGANVLTF
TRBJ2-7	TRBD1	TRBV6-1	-	TGTGCCAGCAGTGTTCTACAGGGGGCTGCATACGAGCAGTACTTC	CASSVLQGAAYEQYF
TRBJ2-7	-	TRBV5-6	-	TGTGCCAGCAGCTGGAGGGGACTGGCCTACGAGCAGTACTTC	CASSWRGLAYEQYF
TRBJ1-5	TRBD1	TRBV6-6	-	TGTGCCAGCAGTACCGGGACAGGGTATTGGCAGCCCCAGCATTTT	CASSTGTGYWQPQHF
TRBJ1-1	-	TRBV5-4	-	TGTGCCAGCAGCAAACAGGGTATAGAAGCTTTCTTT	CASSKQGIEAFF